The sequence of this TCR beta chain was determined in a study of cytomegalovirus exposure and HLA in healthy donors. Notes on the study in general: Most TCR sequences were uncommon, yet certain public TCRs appeared in many donors. There were under 200 TCR beta chains listed as cytomegalovirus-associated.

Concerning this clone: Antigen: not known.

This CDR3 is built from 14 residues. V gave up 5 bases and J gave up 3 bases; unmatched junction bases: 6. Germline loops: CDR1 MNHEY, CDR2 SVGAGI. The method was immunoSEQ multiplex PCR; TCRdb's version includes in-frame clones alone and lacks a portion of them. The profile covers 150,000 to 200,000 clones, with about 88% appearing a single time and approximately 3% taken by the ten largest. Sequencing used PBMCs. The sequence was collected from a man younger than 30 in good health and CMV-seronegative. The V and J genes are TRBV6-5 and TRBJ2-5; 7 nucleotides align to TRBD1. The CDR3 region is CASSRTGVEETQYF. The DNA of the CDR3 is TGTGCCAGCAGTCGAACAGGGGTGGAAGAGACCCAGTACTTC.